This T cell receptor beta chain was profiled in a study of blood T cells in healthy people across ages. General study points: Lack of knowledge of donor CMV status possibly confounded expanded clonotype changes.

It was with a sample-barcoded 5' primer and a J-beta primer mix that a second PCR of roughly 6 to 11 cycles was run. Each CDR3 protein gets one entry after TCRdb re-called the 5' RACE reads with MiXCR. The sample yields about 1.4 million distinct CDR3 sequences, approximately 63% seen once. A word on this clonotype: The antigen is undetermined.

This CDR3 comprises 15 residues. Trimming removed 6 bases from V and 4 bases from J; junction bases left unmatched: 8. V usage is TRBV12-3 or TRBV12-4 and J usage is TRBJ1-2; 10 bases agree with TRBD1. This receptor was taken from a man in his late teens or twenties in good health. The specimen was blood. The DNA for the CDR3 is TGTGCCAGCAGCTTGACAGGGGGCGAGGTCTATGGCTACACCTTC. It is translated as CASSLTGGEVYGYTF.